This TCR beta chain came from a study of CD8 T cells in Susac syndrome. The RNA, 0.5 to 1 ug, was put through reverse transcription using random hexamers. An immunoSEQ multiplex PCR generated amplified TCR beta CDR3 products spanning 54 Vbeta and 13 Jbeta. Each CDR3 protein is one row after TCRdb ran MiXCR on the immunoSEQ multiplex PCR reads. The repertoire consists of some 100,000 distinct CDR3 sequences, with about nine tenths occurring once and the leading ten covering about 0.12%. The T cells that were sequenced for TCR beta were CD8+ and CD4+ cells from blood. TEMRA cells were FACS-enriched and CD8+ and CD4+ T cells negatively isolated. CDR1 is DFQATT, CDR2 SNEGSKA, per germline (reference sequence). Trimming left V 0 bases short and J 8 bases short, with 16 bases between. The CDR3 length is 14 residues.

The TCR originated in a human donor in good health. The chain combines TRBV20-1 with TRBJ1-1, with TRBD1 as a possible D gene (5 bases). The sequenced sample consisted of CD8+ T cells from PBMCs. The CDR3, as DNA: TGCAGTGCTAGAGAAACGGGACCCCGAACGGAAGCTTTCTTT. Translating it yields CSARETGPRTEAFF.